This T cell receptor (beta chain) was found in a study of shared clonotypes between healthy human individuals (dated by TCRdb to the early 2020s). Context from the whole study: Three men and two women, aged 18 to 49 years, made up the cohort. For each donor, three plates each were used for CD4 naive and CD4 memory, two plates were used for CD8 naive, and one plate was used for CD8 memory. To estimate repertoire size and how much clonotype sharing occurs between individuals, the study deeply sequenced the blood TCR repertoires of five healthy adults. Different laboratories and diverse techniques were used to prepare libraries and sequence TCR repertoires, to increase sequencing depth and limit assay-specific biases. Each donor's leukapheresis produced roughly between roughly 0.85 and 10 billion PBMCs.

Broad study findings and their caveats: Sharing across several donors was observed for around 4.8% of naive CD4, around 3.5% of naive CD8, over 2% of memory CD4, and less than 0.45% of memory CD8 clonotypes. Sampling was restricted to blood, and TCR repertoires in tissues likely differ from the TCR repertoires found in blood. The small number of donors limited the genetic and exposure-history diversity represented. Higher generation probabilities were observed for clonotypes shared by all four sorted-subset donors than for non-shared clonotypes. Based on pairwise subsampling, the degree of clonotype sharing among donors was expected to be affected by sequencing depth. Larger estimated clonotype richness was generally found for naive subsets than for memory subsets. Rarefaction of sorted-subset datasets indicated incomplete sequencing despite the large sequencing depth.

CD8 naive samples consisted of CD45RO-negative cells that were positively selected for CCR7, yielding a CD45RA+CCR7+ population without TemRA cells. The donors were healthy, HIV-negative adults who had no recently reported acute infections or vaccinations. Every donor was a Caucasian adult residing in Nashville, Tennessee, USA. Blood was collected by leukapheresis, and PBMCs were isolated by Ficoll-Histopaque density gradient centrifugation and then cryopreserved in liquid nitrogen vapor phase. Purity and quantity of every magnetically sorted T cell population were checked by analytical flow cytometry. Each sorted fraction had its genomic DNA isolated and then quantified by UV absorbance on a Nanodrop 2000c. Of note for this clone: Its target antigen remains unknown. No much larger clone exists at a distance of one base, and base qualities are not known.

The CDR3 contains 16 residues, cysteine and phenylalanine counted. The entry retains the CDR3 DNA only, 48 bases that are in frame from base 1. Sequences SEHNR (CDR1) and FQNEAQ (CDR2) are obtained from the germline V gene (reference sequence). Germline trimming: 4 bases from V, 2 bases from J; junction bases outside gene matches: 10. TCR CDR3 regions were amplified from genomic DNA by multiplex PCR using the deep immunoSEQ assay. Genomic DNA extracted from each cell subset was distributed evenly over all wells of several immunoSEQ 96-well plates, and each plate served as one replicate. Each replicate PCR for sorted subsets received roughly 200 ng genomic DNA, equal to 28,000 or so T cell genomes. The purified libraries were quantified using a Qubit 3.0 fluorometer, sized with a Bioanalyzer 2100, and then quantified again using the KAPA Library Quantification kit. Every immunoSEQ 96-well plate was sequenced on a separate single-read 150-cycle Illumina NextSeq 550 flow cell. In the source study's methods: Because the immunoSEQ output held only junctional sequences and lacked quality scores, the filtering could not match the filtering applied to full-length reads. To assign V/J genes and CDR3, sequences were annotated using PyIR, a Python wrapper for IgBLAST v1.9, with IMGT germline references. Reads were removed for weak V/J assignments (E-value above 1e-6), missing CDR3, stop codons, out-of-frame junctions, or ambiguous translated residues. V3J clonotypes were defined as sequences sharing the same inferred V gene, J gene, and CDR3 amino acid sequence. The percentage overlap between two repertoires was calculated by dividing the number of shared unique clonotypes by the size of the smaller repertoire. Three approaches were used to assess repertoire richness: RTK rarefaction, the Chao1 estimator, and Recon v2.1 estimates of unobserved clonotypes. OLGA was used to compute generation probabilities for all TCRbeta clonotypes that the gDNA method yielded from a handful of donors. As stored in TCRdb, this immuneACCESS dataset retains in-frame rearrangements with V and J assigned. A fraction of the clones does not appear; measured against another copy, unresolved V genes explain less than half of the discrepancy, and the remainder lacks a known reason. V, J and clone size are taken as reported in that table, and D and trimming were inferred from the DNA itself. The sample profile shows over 2,000,000 clones; approximately 92% of them were found once. Jointly, the top ten make up 1.5% to 2% of the sample.

The chain links TRBV7-9 with TRBJ2-7, and 8 bases in between align with TRBD1. This sequence was found in a young man in good health. Some clones in this sample may be carry-over from other donors' samples. Sequenced material: naive CD8+ T cells from PBMCs. The sample's cell subset or site label, in plain terms: CD45RA+CCR7+. The CDR3 region: CASSSDRANYPYEQYF. The DNA reads as follows: TGTGCCAGCAGCTCGGACAGGGCAAATTATCCCTACGAGCAGTACTTC.